This T cell receptor (beta chain) stems from a study of OX40 agonist ivuxolimab in advanced cancers. Whole-study context: Ivuxolimab, an antibody that agonizes OX40 (CD134), was administered to the patients.

Turning to this clone: What it recognizes is unknown.

Regarding the study as a whole: Clonal expansion was seen in CD4+ and CD8+ blood T cells by week 6 at 0.1 to 3.0 mg/kg.

TCRdb's table, derived via immunoSEQ multiplex PCR, lists solely in-frame clones and lacks some. Of about 68,000 clones listed, around 85% are singletons. Trimming stripped 4 bases from V and 5 bases from J, with 17 bases between. Germline V gene data show CDR1 as LGHNA and CDR2 as YSLEER. The CDR3 contains 15 residues. This TCR derives from an adult with an advanced solid tumor such as melanoma, head and neck, liver or kidney cancer. The sample consisted of CD4+ or CD8+ T cells sorted from blood, taken in a trial of the OX40 agonist ivuxolimab. This chain joins TRBV4-3 and TRBJ2-5, with D perhaps matching TRBD2 (6 bases). CDR3 nucleotide sequence: TGCGCCAGCAGCCGTAGCGGACTGTCAGGGGAGACCCAGTACTTC. Residues: CASSRSGLSGETQYF.